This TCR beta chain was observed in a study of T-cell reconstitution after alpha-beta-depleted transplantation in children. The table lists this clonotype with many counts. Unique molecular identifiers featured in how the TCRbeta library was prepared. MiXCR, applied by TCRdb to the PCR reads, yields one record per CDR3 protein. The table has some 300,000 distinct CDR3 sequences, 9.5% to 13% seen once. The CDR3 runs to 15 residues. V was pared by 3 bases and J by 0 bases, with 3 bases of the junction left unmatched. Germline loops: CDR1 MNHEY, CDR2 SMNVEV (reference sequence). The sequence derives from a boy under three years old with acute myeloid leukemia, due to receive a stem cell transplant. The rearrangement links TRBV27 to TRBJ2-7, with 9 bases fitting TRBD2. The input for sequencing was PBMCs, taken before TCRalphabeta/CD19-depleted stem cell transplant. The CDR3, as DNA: TGTGCCAGCAGTTTCGGGCGGGGGGGCTCCTACGAGCAGTACTTC. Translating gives CASSFGRGGSYEQYF.